These T cell receptor beta chains were read from a single sample in a study of T-cell memory formation after mild COVID-19. TCRdb reprocessed the 5' RACE reads via MiXCR and lists one record per CDR3 protein. The repertoire consists of a few hundred thousand distinct CDR3 sequences, with under 25% occurring once and the leading ten covering approximately 13%. The sample was PBMCs or a T cell subset sorted from them (not recorded which). Every receptor here comes from an adult woman who had mild COVID-19 (a few samples of this study predate the infection). Cell type and time point are not known. Each CDR3 is given with its conserved first and last residue. Fields, in order: clone size, D gene, V gene, J gene, CDR3 protein, CDR3 DNA. The D gene is left open where the match is weak. Size is omitted from some rows. Given values are once, few, many or a class for expanded clones.

many	TRBD2	TRBV20-1	TRBJ2-1	CSARDPSGQHNEQFF	TGCAGTGCTAGGGATCCTAGCGGGCAACACAATGAGCAGTTCTTC
few	TRBD1	TRBV25-1	TRBJ2-7	CASSRGGPYEQYF	TGTGCCAGCAGTCGAGGGGGCCCCTACGAGCAGTACTTC
.	.	TRBV18	TRBJ1-2	CASSDNRDGYTF	TGTGCCAGCTCAGACAACAGGGACGGCTACACCTTC
.	TRBD2	TRBV7-9	TRBJ2-3	CASSFALAGGRDTQYF	TGTGCCAGCAGCTTTGCACTAGCGGGGGGGCGAGATACGCAGTATTTT
.	TRBD1	TRBV5-5	TRBJ2-6	CASSEDRVPTTGANVLTF	TGTGCCAGCAGCGAGGACAGGGTCCCCACGACTGGGGCCAACGTCCTGACTTTC
.	.	TRBV7-8	TRBJ2-1	CASSLNRLNEQFF	TGTGCCAGCAGCTTAAATCGCCTCAATGAGCAGTTCTTC
few	.	TRBV30	TRBJ1-3	CAWFEGSGNTIYF	TGTGCCTGGTTTGAGGGCTCTGGAAACACCATATATTTT
.	.	TRBV19	TRBJ2-2	CASSISTGELFF	TGTGCCAGTAGTATAAGCACCGGGGAGCTGTTTTTT
few	TRBD1	TRBV18	TRBJ1-5	CASSGTGGGNQPQHF	TGTGCCAGCTCCGGGACAGGGGGCGGCAATCAGCCCCAGCATTTT
few	.	TRBV20-1	TRBJ1-1	CSALPGGRVDTEAFF	TGCAGTGCACTACCCGGTGGACGGGTGGACACTGAAGCTTTCTTT
few	.	TRBV4-3	TRBJ1-4	CASSQVWAIGNEKLFF	TGCGCCAGCAGCCAAGTTTGGGCGATTGGGAATGAAAAACTGTTTTTT
many	TRBD2	TRBV6-5	TRBJ2-1	CASSYSMIGTSGRYEQFF	TGTGCCAGCAGTTACTCGATGATCGGGACTAGCGGGAGATATGAGCAGTTCTTC
.	.	TRBV13	TRBJ1-2	CASGAVNYGYTF	TGTGCCAGCGGGGCAGTTAACTATGGCTACACCTTC
few	.	TRBV9	TRBJ2-1	CASSVGLNEQFF	TGTGCCAGCAGCGTGGGCTTAAACGAGCAGTTCTTC
.	TRBD1	TRBV9	TRBJ2-3	CASSAPRQGVSDTQYF	TGTGCCAGCAGCGCTCCCCGACAGGGCGTTTCAGATACGCAGTATTTT
.	.	TRBV6-5	TRBJ1-5	CASRGTFGQPQHF	TGTGCCAGCAGAGGGACATTCGGGCAGCCCCAGCATTTT
.	TRBD1	TRBV20-1	TRBJ1-6	CSARPGGTDNSPLHF	TGCAGTGCTAGACCAGGGGGCACGGATAATTCACCCCTCCACTTT
.	.	TRBV5-4	TRBJ2-1	CASTHSWSDEQFF	TGTGCCAGCACCCACTCTTGGAGCGATGAGCAGTTCTTC
few	TRBD2	TRBV5-4	TRBJ2-5	CASSGGRGNQETQYF	TGTGCCAGCAGCGGGGGGAGGGGCAACCAAGAGACCCAGTACTTC
.	TRBD2	TRBV12-3/TRBV12-4	TRBJ2-1	CASRLIGTSPRGEQFF	TGTGCCAGCAGGCTTATAGGGACTAGTCCCCGGGGGGAGCAGTTCTTC
few	.	TRBV3-1	TRBJ1-2	CASSQGPAGDDGYTF	TGTGCCAGCAGCCAAGGTCCAGCTGGGGATGATGGCTACACCTTC
.	TRBD2	TRBV12-3/TRBV12-4	TRBJ2-5	CASSLGAGGLTETQYF	TGTGCCAGCAGTTTAGGAGCGGGGGGCCTTACTGAGACCCAGTACTTC
.	.	TRBV12-3/TRBV12-4	TRBJ2-3	CASRYSGPGTDTQYF	TGTGCCAGCAGATACAGCGGGCCAGGCACAGATACGCAGTATTTT
few	.	TRBV10-3	TRBJ1-2	CAISEILGYYGYTF	TGTGCCATCAGTGAGATCCTTGGATACTATGGCTACACCTTC
.	TRBD2	TRBV25-1	TRBJ2-3	CASSESSTSGGAEDTQYF	TGTGCCAGCAGTGAATCCTCGACTAGCGGGGGGGCAGAGGATACGCAGTATTTT
.	TRBD2	TRBV11-2	TRBJ2-1	CASSFSGGANEQFF	TGTGCCAGCAGTTTTAGCGGGGGGGCCAATGAGCAGTTCTTC
.	TRBD2	TRBV6-2/TRBV6-3	TRBJ2-7	CASSWSGEYYEQYF	TGTGCCAGCAGTTGGAGCGGGGAATACTACGAGCAGTACTTC
.	.	TRBV6-1	TRBJ1-1	CASSERGGMNTEAFF	TGTGCCAGCAGTGAACGGGGGGGCATGAACACTGAAGCTTTCTTT
.	.	TRBV18	TRBJ1-1	CASSTYSAEAFF	TGTGCCAGCTCAACGTACTCTGCTGAAGCTTTCTTT
few	.	TRBV5-1	TRBJ2-7	CASSLGLGAGGVHEQYF	TGCGCCAGCAGCCTAGGACTAGGTGCAGGGGGTGTCCACGAGCAGTACTTC
few	.	TRBV18	TRBJ2-7	CASSPVTRVGSDEQYF	TGTGCCAGCTCACCAGTGACTAGGGTTGGGAGCGACGAGCAGTACTTC
.	.	TRBV21-1	TRBJ1-1	CASSKKSETGDGSTEAFF	TGTGCCAGCAGCAAAAAGTCAGAGACAGGGGATGGGAGCACTGAAGCTTTCTTT